Listed here are 22 T cell receptor beta chains from one sample, sequenced in a study of OX40 agonist ivuxolimab in advanced cancers. Profiling relied on immunoSEQ multiplex PCR, and the TCRdb table lists in-frame clones only, not all of them. The table has more than 55,000 clones, around four fifths seen once. The material was CD4+ or CD8+ T cells sorted from blood, obtained in a trial of the OX40 agonist ivuxolimab. Source of these receptors: an adult with an advanced solid tumor such as melanoma, head and neck, liver or kidney cancer.

The CDR3 loop is CASSITTNYEQYF. DNA for the CDR3: TGTGCCAGTAGTATCACCACCAACTACGAGCAGTACTTC. The chain is built from TRBV19 and TRBJ2-5; no definite D call. The J call is in doubt because the DNA end fits TRBJ2-7 better. This CDR3 spans 13 amino acids. Germline V gene lookup returns CDR1 LNHDA and CDR2 SQIVND (reference sequence).

The chain is built from TRBV2 and TRBJ1-2, with D possibly matching TRBD1 (6 bases). The CDR3 is 13 residues long. V lost 6 bases to trimming and J lost 5 bases, with 13 bases between them. The V gene's germline CDR1 is SNHLY and CDR2 FYNNEI. The CDR3 loop is CASRVDSLYGYTF. The DNA of the CDR3 is TGTGCCAGCAGAGTGGACAGCCTTTATGGCTACACCTTC. Full variable domain (outside the CDR3, taken from reference TRBV2 and TRBJ1-2): EPEVTQTPSHQVTQMGQEVILRCVPISNHLYFYWYRQILGQKVEFLVSFYNNEISEKSEIFDDQFSVERPDGSNFTLKIRSTKLEDSAMYFCASRVDSLYGYTFGSGTRLTVV.

The chain combines TRBV27 with TRBJ2-1; tentative D call: TRBD2 (6 bases). Trimming left V 4 bases short and J 4 bases short, with 20 bases between. The CDR3 has 17 amino acids. CDR1 and CDR2 from the germline V gene are MNHEY and SMNVEV (reference sequence). The CDR3 protein is CASSSRGVRTKYNEQFF. DNA for the CDR3: TGTGCCAGCAGTTCCCGGGGAGTCCGGACTAAATACAATGAGCAGTTCTTC.

The rearrangement joins TRBV7-9 to TRBJ1-1, with no clear D. V dropped 4 bases and J dropped 0 bases, with 9 bases sitting between them. Germline V gene lookup returns CDR1 SEHNR and CDR2 FQNEAQ (reference sequence). This CDR3 has 14 amino acids. The CDR3 loop reads CASSSLVVNTEAFF. The CDR3 DNA reads as TGTGCCAGCAGCTCCCTAGTCGTGAACACTGAAGCTTTCTTT.

The chain links TRBV11-2 to TRBJ2-1, with no clear D. Trimming pared 0 bases from V and 7 bases from J, leaving 7 bases between. The CDR3 runs to 13 residues. Germline lookup yields CDR1 SGHAT and CDR2 FQNNGV. The CDR3 here is CASSLERSNEQFF. CDR3 DNA sequence: TGTGCCAGCAGCTTAGAACGGTCAAATGAGCAGTTCTTC. The whole variable domain, remainder taken from reference TRBV11-2 and TRBJ2-1, is EAGVAQSPRYKIIEKRQSVAFWCNPISGHATLYWYQQILGQGPKLLIQFQNNGVVDDSQLPKDRFSAERLKGVDSTLKIQPAKLEDSAVYLCASSLERSNEQFFGPGTRLTVL.

The V call is TRBV2, the J call TRBJ1-4, with D perhaps TRBD1 (5 bases). Per the germline V gene, CDR1 is SNHLY and CDR2 is FYNNEI. V was shortened by 7 bases and J by 3 bases, with 18 bases between the two germline ends. The CDR3 length is 16 residues. The CDR3 nucleotides read TGTGCCAGCAAGAGGGACCAAGTCACACCTAATGAAAAACTGTTTTTT. This encodes CASKRDQVTPNEKLFF. Drawing the rest from reference TRBV2 and TRBJ1-4, the complete variable domain is EPEVTQTPSHQVTQMGQEVILRCVPISNHLYFYWYRQILGQKVEFLVSFYNNEISEKSEIFDDQFSVERPDGSNFTLKIRSTKLEDSAMYFCASKRDQVTPNEKLFFGSGTQLSVL.

The chain combines TRBV11-2 with TRBJ2-5; D assignment may be TRBD1 or TRBD2 (6 bases each). Germline V gene lookup returns CDR1 SGHAT and CDR2 FQNNGV. CDR3 length equals 16 residues. Trimming removed 2 bases at V and 5 bases at J, with 18 bases between. The CDR3 sequence: CASSLQGRIYGETQYF. In nucleotides, the CDR3 is TGTGCCAGCAGCTTACAGGGGAGGATATATGGTGAGACCCAGTACTTC.

This chain's CDR3 is CASIGPGGSGYTF. CDR3 in DNA: TGCGCCAGCATCGGACCAGGGGGTTCTGGCTACACCTTC. The chain uses TRBV10-2 and TRBJ1-2; 7 bases map to TRBD1. In germline, CDR1 is WSHSY, CDR2 SAAADI. The CDR3 is 13 residues long. The V gene end was trimmed by 7 bases and the J gene end by 7 bases; junction bases not matched to a gene: 9.

V gene TRBV15 combines with J gene TRBJ2-1; 10 nucleotides agree with TRBD1. The CDR3 length is 18 residues. V dropped 0 bases and J dropped 8; count of bases not matched to a gene: 13. Germline loops: CDR1 LNHNV, CDR2 YYDKDF (reference sequence). The DNA of the CDR3 is TGTGCCACCAGCAGAGATCAGGCGGGTAGGACAGGGGGTTATGAGCAGTTCTTC. Amino acids: CATSRDQAGRTGGYEQFF. Combining the CDR3 with reference TRBV15 and TRBJ2-1 gives the whole variable domain DAMVIQNPRYQVTQFGKPVTLSCSQTLNHNVMYWYQQKSSQAPKLLFHYYDKDFNNEADTPDNFQSRRPNTSFCFLDIRSPGLGDTAMYLCATSRDQAGRTGGYEQFFGPGTRLTVL.

The genes are TRBV5-1 and TRBJ2-2; D not certain. Germline V lookup: CDR1 SGHRS, CDR2 YFSETQ. The CDR3 runs to 15 residues. Trimming shortened V by 0 bases and J by 2 bases, and 8 bases separated the two germline ends. This CDR3 reads CASSLVPGNTGELFF. The DNA for the CDR3 is TGCGCCAGCAGCTTGGTTCCAGGAAACACCGGGGAGCTGTTTTTT. Complete variable domain (other parts from reference TRBV5-1 and TRBJ2-2): KAGVTQTPRYLIKTRGQQVTLSCSPISGHRSVSWYQQTPGQGLQFLFEYFSETQRNKGNFPGRFSGRQFSNSRSEMNVSTLELGDSALYLCASSLVPGNTGELFFGEGSRLTVL.

The CDR3 DNA follows: TGTGCCAGCAGCTTGGTCGGGAGCCTAGCGGGAGCAATCAATGAGCAGTTCTTC. It is translated as CASSLVGSLAGAINEQFF. V is TRBV5-4 and J is TRBJ2-1; 10 nucleotides match TRBD2. V was pared by 0 bases and J by 6 bases, with 12 bases of the junction left unmatched. CDR1 is SGHNT, CDR2 YYREEE, per germline (reference sequence). The CDR3 is made up of 18 amino acids.

The chain links TRBV27 to TRBJ2-1, with TRBD2 matching over 7 bases. With 2 bases clipped from V and 4 bases from J, the junction kept 5 bases outside the gene matches. The CDR3 extends over 15 amino acids. Looked up from germline, CDR1 is MNHEY and CDR2 is SMNVEV (reference sequence). For the CDR3, the DNA is TGTGCCAGCAGTTTAGGGTCTAGCGGATACAATGAGCAGTTCTTC. It specifies CASSLGSSGYNEQFF.

V gene TRBV5-4 combines with J gene TRBJ2-1; 11 bases are a match to TRBD2. Unmatched junction bases numbered 5, after V lost 3 bases and J lost 3 bases. There are 16 residues in the CDR3. Germline values: CDR1 SGHNT, CDR2 YYREEE (reference sequence). The DNA of the CDR3 is TGTGCCAGCAGCTCCTTAGCGGGGGGGCTCTACAATGAGCAGTTCTTC. This encodes CASSSLAGGLYNEQFF.

J is TRBJ1-5 and V is TRBV7-8, with 7 positions matching TRBD1. The CDR3 has 13 amino acids. From germline, CDR1 is SGHVS and CDR2 FQNEAQ. The ends lost 3 bases at V and 6 bases at J; junction bases unmatched: 2. DNA of the CDR3: TGTGCCAGCAGCTTGACAGGGAGTCAGCCCCAGCATTTT. It encodes CASSLTGSQPQHF.

CDR3 loop: CAWSVPQTATNEKLFF. As DNA, the CDR3 is TGTGCCTGGAGTGTACCTCAGACAGCAACTAATGAAAAACTGTTTTTT. The genes are TRBV30 and TRBJ1-4; D is possibly TRBD1 (5 bases). The V end was cut by 0 bases, the J end by 0 bases, with 11 bases between. Looked up from germline, CDR1 is GTSNPN and CDR2 is SVGIG (reference sequence). The CDR3 is 16 amino acids.

The V gene is TRBV2, the J gene TRBJ2-2, with D unclear. The CDR3 has 15 amino acids. Germline lookup yields CDR1 SNHLY and CDR2 FYNNEI. Trimming left V 2 bases short and J 2 bases short, with 9 bases between. CDR3 DNA: TGTGCCAGCAGTGAAATGGAAGCAAACACCGGGGAGCTGTTTTTT. It yields the protein CASSEMEANTGELFF.

This clone has more than one count but fewer than ten. The chain uses TRBV19 and TRBJ2-7; D possibly corresponds to TRBD1 (5 bases). Germline V CDR1 and CDR2: LNHDA, SQIVND (reference sequence). The CDR3 has 15 residues. V dropped 3 bases and J dropped 5 bases, with 17 bases sitting between them. CDR3 sequence (DNA): TGTGCCAGTAGTATCGGCCGTGGACAATCGAACGAGCAGTACTTC. Its translation: CASSIGRGQSNEQYF.

Relative to its sample, this clone is medium-sized (0.01 to 0.1%). The chain joins TRBV2 to TRBJ1-2, with D tentatively TRBD1 (6 bases). Germline CDR1 reads SNHLY; CDR2 reads FYNNEI. The V end was cut by 0 bases, the J end by 4 bases, with 6 bases between. The CDR3 consists of 13 residues. The DNA of the CDR3 is TGTGCCAGCAGTGAAGCGACAGGCTATGGCTACACCTTC. Translation: CASSEATGYGYTF. Based on the CDR3 plus reference TRBV2 and TRBJ1-2, the full variable domain is EPEVTQTPSHQVTQMGQEVILRCVPISNHLYFYWYRQILGQKVEFLVSFYNNEISEKSEIFDDQFSVERPDGSNFTLKIRSTKLEDSAMYFCASSEATGYGYTFGSGTRLTVV.

The chain carries TRBV28 and TRBJ2-1, with D maybe TRBD2 (6 bases). CDR3 length: 16 residues. Germline values: CDR1 MDHEN, CDR2 SYDVKM. V was shortened by 6 bases and J by 8 bases, with 23 bases between the two germline ends. CDR3 residues: CASSPRQRAGPDEQFF. DNA of the CDR3: TGTGCCAGCAGCCCCCGACAGCGGGCGGGGCCCGATGAGCAGTTCTTC.

CDR3 bases: TGTGCCAGCACCTTTAGGGGAGCCGGGGAGCTGTTTTTT. It is translated as CASTFRGAGELFF. The chain combines TRBV27 with TRBJ2-2, with D possibly being TRBD1 or TRBD2 (5 bases each). The CDR3 is 13 amino acids. Trimming left V 7 bases short and J 6 bases short, with 12 bases between. Germline assignment: CDR1 MNHEY and CDR2 SMNVEV (reference sequence).

The chain has TRBV7-2 and TRBJ2-3; D possibly corresponds to TRBD2 (6 bases). Per the germline V gene, CDR1 is SGHTA and CDR2 is FQGNSA. CDR3 length: 14 residues. V lost 6 bases and J lost 2, with 12 bases in between. The CDR3: CASRLAALTDTQYF. The CDR3 DNA follows: TGTGCCAGCAGACTAGCCGCTCTCACAGATACGCAGTATTTT.

V is TRBV18 and J is TRBJ2-7; the D call may be TRBD1 or TRBD2 (5 bases each). V lost 6 bases, J lost 6 bases, and 18 bases lay in between. The V gene's germline CDR1 is KGHSH and CDR2 LQKENI. There are 14 residues in the CDR3. CDR3 amino acids: CASSPGTSRVEQYF. The DNA for the CDR3 is TGTGCCAGCTCCCCCGGGACCAGCCGTGTCGAGCAGTACTTC.